The 6 T cell receptor beta chains reported below all come from one sample, sequenced in a study of T-cell memory formation after mild COVID-19. One entry per CDR3 protein, called by TCRdb with MiXCR from the 5' RACE reads. This table holds under 300,000 distinct CDR3 sequences, around 17% found once. The sample comprised PBMCs or a T cell subset sorted from them (not recorded which). The receptors stem from a man aged 18 to 30 who had mild COVID-19 (a few samples of this study predate the infection). Cell type and time point are not known.

This clonotype was observed a few times. The gene calls are TRBV27 and TRBJ1-2; 7 nucleotides align to TRBD1. This CDR3 region has 14 residues. Germline V gene lookup returns CDR1 MNHEY and CDR2 SMNVEV (reference sequence). Trimming cost V 5 bases and J 3 bases; bases outside gene matches: 6. The CDR3 nucleotides are TGTGCCAGCAGTCCATACGACAGGGACTATGGCTACACCTTC. As protein: CASSPYDRDYGYTF.

This clonotype has ten or more counts. This chain connects TRBV7-2 to TRBJ2-7; D is undetermined. The germline V and J ends were trimmed by 4 bases and 4 bases, with 17 bases remaining between them. Per the germline V gene, CDR1 is SGHTA and CDR2 is FQGNSA. CDR3 length: 15 residues. CDR3 loop: CASSSGGASSYEQYF. CDR3 nucleotides: TGTGCCAGCAGCTCGGGTGGCGCGAGTAGTTACGAGCAGTACTTC.

In this sample, this clonotype turned up a few times. The rearrangement uses TRBV7-2 and TRBJ2-1; D is unclear. Germline-derived CDR1 and CDR2 are SGHTA and FQGNSA. The germline V and J ends were trimmed by 1 base and 5 bases, with 6 bases remaining between them. The CDR3 sequence is 13 residues long. The CDR3 protein is CASSLVLDNEQFF. Written as DNA, the CDR3 is TGTGCCAGCAGCTTAGTTCTTGACAATGAGCAGTTCTTC.

The chain is built from TRBV3-1 and TRBJ2-7; no firm D call. Between the trimmed V and J ends, which lost 2 bases and 3 bases, there was a span of 5 bases. Germline-derived CDR1 and CDR2 are LGHDT and YNNKEL (reference sequence). The CDR3 is made up of 12 amino acids. In DNA, the CDR3 is TGTGCCAGCAGCCAAATAGACTACGAGCAGTACTTC. This encodes CASSQIDYEQYF.

The chain couples TRBV6-2 or TRBV6-3 to TRBJ2-3; D gene ambiguous. The V gene's germline CDR1 is MNHEY and CDR2 SVGEGT. V dropped 4 bases and J dropped 5 bases, with 7 bases sitting between them. CDR3 length equals 12 residues. The CDR3 loop reads CASSSVVDTQYF. CDR3 nucleotide sequence: TGTGCCAGCAGTTCCGTCGTAGATACGCAGTATTTT.

The chain carries TRBV30 and TRBJ1-5; D is ambiguous. CDR3 size: 14 residues. From germline, CDR1 is GTSNPN and CDR2 SVGIG (reference sequence). Trimming shortened V by 0 bases and J by 2 bases, and 8 bases separated the two germline ends. CDR3 residues: CAWSVRYGNQPQHF. CDR3 bases: TGTGCCTGGAGTGTACGCTACGGCAATCAGCCCCAGCATTTT.